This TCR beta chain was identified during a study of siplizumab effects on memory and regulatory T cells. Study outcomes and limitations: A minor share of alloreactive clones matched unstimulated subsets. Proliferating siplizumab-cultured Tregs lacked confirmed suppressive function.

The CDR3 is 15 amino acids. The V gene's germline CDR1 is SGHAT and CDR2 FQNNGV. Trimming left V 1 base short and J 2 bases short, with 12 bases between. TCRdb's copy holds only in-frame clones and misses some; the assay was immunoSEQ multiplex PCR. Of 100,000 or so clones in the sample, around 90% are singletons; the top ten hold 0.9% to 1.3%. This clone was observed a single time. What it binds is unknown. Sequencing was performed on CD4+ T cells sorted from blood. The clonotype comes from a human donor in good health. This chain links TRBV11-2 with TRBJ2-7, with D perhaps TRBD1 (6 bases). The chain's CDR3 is CASSLAGHTPYEQYF. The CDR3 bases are TGTGCCAGCAGCTTAGCGGGACATACACCCTACGAGCAGTACTTC.